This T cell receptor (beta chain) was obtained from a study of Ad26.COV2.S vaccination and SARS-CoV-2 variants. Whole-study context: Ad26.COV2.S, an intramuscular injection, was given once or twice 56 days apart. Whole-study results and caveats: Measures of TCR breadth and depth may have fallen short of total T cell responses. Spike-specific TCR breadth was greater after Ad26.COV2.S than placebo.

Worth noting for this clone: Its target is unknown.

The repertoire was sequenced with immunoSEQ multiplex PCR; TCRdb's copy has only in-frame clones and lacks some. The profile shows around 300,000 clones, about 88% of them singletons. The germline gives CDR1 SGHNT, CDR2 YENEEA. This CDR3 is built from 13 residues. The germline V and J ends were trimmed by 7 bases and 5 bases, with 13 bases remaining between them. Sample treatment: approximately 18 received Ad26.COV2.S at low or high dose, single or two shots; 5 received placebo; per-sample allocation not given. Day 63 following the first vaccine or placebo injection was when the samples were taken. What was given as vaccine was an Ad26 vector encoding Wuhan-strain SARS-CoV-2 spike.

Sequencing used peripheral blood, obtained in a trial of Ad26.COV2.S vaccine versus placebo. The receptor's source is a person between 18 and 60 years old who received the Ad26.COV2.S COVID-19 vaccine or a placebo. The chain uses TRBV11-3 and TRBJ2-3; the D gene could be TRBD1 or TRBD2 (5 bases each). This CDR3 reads CASTPNGGDTQYF. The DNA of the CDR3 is TGTGCCAGCACCCCAAATGGGGGAGATACGCAGTATTTT. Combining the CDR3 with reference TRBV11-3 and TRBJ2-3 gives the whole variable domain EAGVVQSPRYKIIEKKQPVAFWCNPISGHNTLYWYLQNLGQGPELLIRYENEEAVDDSQLPKDRFSAERLKGVDSTLKIQPAELGDSAVYLCASTPNGGDTQYFGPGTRLTVL.